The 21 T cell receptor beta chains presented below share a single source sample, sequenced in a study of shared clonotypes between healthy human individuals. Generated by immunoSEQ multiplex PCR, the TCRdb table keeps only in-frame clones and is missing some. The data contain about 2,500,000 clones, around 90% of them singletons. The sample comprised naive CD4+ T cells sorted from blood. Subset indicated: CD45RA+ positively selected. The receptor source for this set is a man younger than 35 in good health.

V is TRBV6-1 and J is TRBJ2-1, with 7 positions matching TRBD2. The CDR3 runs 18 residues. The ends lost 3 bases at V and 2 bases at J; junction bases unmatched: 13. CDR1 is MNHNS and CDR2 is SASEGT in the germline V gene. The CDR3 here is CASSDPPFGGRPYNEQFF. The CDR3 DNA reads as TGTGCCAGCAGTGACCCACCTTTCGGGGGGAGGCCCTACAATGAGCAGTTCTTC.

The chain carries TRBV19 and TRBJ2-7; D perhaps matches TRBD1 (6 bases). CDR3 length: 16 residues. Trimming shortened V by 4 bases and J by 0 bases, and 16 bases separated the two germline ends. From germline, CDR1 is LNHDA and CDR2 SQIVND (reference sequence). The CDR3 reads CASSTSMGANSYEQYF. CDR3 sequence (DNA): TGTGCCAGTAGTACATCTATGGGGGCCAACTCCTACGAGCAGTACTTC.

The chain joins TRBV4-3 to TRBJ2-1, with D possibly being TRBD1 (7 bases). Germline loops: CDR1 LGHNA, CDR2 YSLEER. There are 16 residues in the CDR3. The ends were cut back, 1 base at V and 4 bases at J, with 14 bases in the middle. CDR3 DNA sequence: TGCGCCAGCAGCCAAGGGAGGGGACAGATATACAATGAGCAGTTCTTC. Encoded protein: CASSQGRGQIYNEQFF.

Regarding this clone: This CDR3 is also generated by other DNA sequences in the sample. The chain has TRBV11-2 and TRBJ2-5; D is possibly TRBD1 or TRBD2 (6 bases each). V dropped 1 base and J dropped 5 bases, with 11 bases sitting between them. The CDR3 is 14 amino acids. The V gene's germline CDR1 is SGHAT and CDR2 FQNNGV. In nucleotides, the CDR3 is TGTGCCAGCAGCTTAGGTACAGGGAGGGAGACCCAGTACTTC. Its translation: CASSLGTGRETQYF.

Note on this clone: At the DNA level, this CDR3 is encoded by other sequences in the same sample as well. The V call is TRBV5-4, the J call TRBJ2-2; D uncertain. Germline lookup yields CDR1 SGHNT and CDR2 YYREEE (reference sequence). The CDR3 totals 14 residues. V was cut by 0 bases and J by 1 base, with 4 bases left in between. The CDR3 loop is CASSLDLNTGELFF. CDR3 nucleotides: TGTGCCAGCAGCTTGGACTTGAACACCGGGGAGCTGTTTTTT.

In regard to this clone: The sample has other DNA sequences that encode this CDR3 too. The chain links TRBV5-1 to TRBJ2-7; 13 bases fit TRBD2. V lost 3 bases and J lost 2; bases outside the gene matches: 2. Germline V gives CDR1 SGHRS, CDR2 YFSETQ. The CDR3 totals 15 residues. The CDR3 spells CASSWGLAGTYEQYF. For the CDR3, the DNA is TGCGCCAGCAGCTGGGGACTAGCGGGGACCTACGAGCAGTACTTC.

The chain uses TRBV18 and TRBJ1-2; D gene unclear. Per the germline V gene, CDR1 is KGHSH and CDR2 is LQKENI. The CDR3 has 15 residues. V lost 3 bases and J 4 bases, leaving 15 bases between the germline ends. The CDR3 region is CASSPVFTAGYGYTF. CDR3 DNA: TGTGCCAGCTCACCTGTTTTCACAGCGGGCTATGGCTACACCTTC.

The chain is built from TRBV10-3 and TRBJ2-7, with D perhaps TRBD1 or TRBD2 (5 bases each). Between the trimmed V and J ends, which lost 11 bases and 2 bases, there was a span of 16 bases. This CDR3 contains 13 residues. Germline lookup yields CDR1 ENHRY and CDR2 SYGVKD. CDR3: CASRDGATYEQYF. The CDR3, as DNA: TGTGCCTCCAGGGACGGAGCTACCTACGAGCAGTACTTC.

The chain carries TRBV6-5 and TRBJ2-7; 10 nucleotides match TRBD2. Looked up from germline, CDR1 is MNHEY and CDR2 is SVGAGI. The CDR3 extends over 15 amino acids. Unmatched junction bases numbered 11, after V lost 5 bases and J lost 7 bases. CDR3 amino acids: CASSRWTSGEREQYF. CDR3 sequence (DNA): TGTGCCAGCAGTCGTTGGACTAGCGGTGAAAGGGAGCAGTACTTC.

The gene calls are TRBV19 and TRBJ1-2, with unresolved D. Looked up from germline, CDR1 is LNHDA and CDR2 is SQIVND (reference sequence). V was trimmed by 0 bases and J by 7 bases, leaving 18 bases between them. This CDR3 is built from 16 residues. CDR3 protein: CASSIDRGAEVSGYTF. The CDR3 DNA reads TGTGCCAGTAGTATAGACCGAGGCGCGGAGGTTTCTGGCTACACCTTC. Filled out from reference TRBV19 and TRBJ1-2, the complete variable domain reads DGGITQSPKYLFRKEGQNVTLSCEQNLNHDAMYWYRQDPGQGLRLIYYSQIVNDFQKGDIAEGYSVSREKKESFPLTVTSAQKNPTAFYLCASSIDRGAEVSGYTFGSGTRLTVV.

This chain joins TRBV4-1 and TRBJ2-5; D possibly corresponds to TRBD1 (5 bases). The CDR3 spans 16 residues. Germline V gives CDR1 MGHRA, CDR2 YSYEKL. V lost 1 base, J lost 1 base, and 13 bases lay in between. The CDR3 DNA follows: TGCGCCAGCAGCCAAGGTATTGTCAGGGTCCAAGAGACCCAGTACTTC. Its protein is CASSQGIVRVQETQYF.

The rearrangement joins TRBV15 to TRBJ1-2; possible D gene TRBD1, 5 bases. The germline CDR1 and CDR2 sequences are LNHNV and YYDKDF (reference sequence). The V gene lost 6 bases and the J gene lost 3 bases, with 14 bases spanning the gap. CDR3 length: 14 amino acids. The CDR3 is CATRAGTADYGYTF. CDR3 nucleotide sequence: TGTGCCACCAGGGCCGGGACGGCCGACTATGGCTACACCTTC.

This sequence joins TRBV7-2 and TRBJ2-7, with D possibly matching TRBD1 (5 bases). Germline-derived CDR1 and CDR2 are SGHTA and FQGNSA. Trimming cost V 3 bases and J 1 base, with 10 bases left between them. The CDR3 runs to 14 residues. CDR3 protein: CASSFLGASYEQYF. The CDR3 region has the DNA TGTGCCAGCAGCTTTCTAGGGGCGTCCTACGAGCAGTACTTC.

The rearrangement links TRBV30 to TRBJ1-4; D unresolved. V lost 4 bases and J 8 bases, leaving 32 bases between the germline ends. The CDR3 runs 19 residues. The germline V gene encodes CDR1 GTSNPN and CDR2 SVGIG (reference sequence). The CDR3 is CAWTRTRTVGSGVGEKLFF. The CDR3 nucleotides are TGTGCCTGGACCCGCACCCGGACCGTGGGAAGCGGTGTGGGAGAAAAACTGTTTTTT.

The CDR3 is CASSASGGAINEQFF. The CDR3 DNA reads TGTGCCAGCAGCGCTAGCGGGGGGGCTATTAATGAGCAGTTCTTC. The chain combines TRBV7-3 with TRBJ2-1; TRBD2 matches at 12 bases. With 5 bases clipped from V and 7 bases from J, the junction kept 6 bases outside the gene matches. Germline lookup yields CDR1 SGHTA and CDR2 FQGTGA. The CDR3 spans 15 residues.

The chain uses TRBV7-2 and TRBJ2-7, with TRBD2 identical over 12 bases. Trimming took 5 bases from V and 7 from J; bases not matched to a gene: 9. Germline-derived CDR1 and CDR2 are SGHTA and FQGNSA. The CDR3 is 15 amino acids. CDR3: CASSARLAGEKEQYF. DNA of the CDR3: TGTGCCAGCAGCGCCCGACTAGCGGGAGAAAAAGAGCAGTACTTC. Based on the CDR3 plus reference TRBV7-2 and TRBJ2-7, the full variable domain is GAGVSQSPSNKVTEKGKDVELRCDPISGHTALYWYRQSLGQGLEFLIYFQGNSAPDKSGLPSDRFSAERTGGSVSTLTIQRTQQEDSAVYLCASSARLAGEKEQYFGPGTRLTVT.

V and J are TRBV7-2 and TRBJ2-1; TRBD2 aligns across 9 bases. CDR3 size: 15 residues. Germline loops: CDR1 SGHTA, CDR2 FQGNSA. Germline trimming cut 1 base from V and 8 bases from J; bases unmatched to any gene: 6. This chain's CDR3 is CASSLVISGSHEQFF. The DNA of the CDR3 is TGTGCCAGCAGCTTAGTGATTAGCGGGAGCCATGAGCAGTTCTTC.

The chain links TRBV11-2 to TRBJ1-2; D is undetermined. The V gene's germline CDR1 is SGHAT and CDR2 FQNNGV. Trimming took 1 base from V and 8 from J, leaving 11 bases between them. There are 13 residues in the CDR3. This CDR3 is CASSLGLDGGYTF. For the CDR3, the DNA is TGTGCCAGCAGCTTAGGACTCGACGGGGGCTACACCTTC. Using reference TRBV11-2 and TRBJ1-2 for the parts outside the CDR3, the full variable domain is EAGVAQSPRYKIIEKRQSVAFWCNPISGHATLYWYQQILGQGPKLLIQFQNNGVVDDSQLPKDRFSAERLKGVDSTLKIQPAKLEDSAVYLCASSLGLDGGYTFGSGTRLTVV.

The CDR3 coding sequence is TGTGCCAGCAGTGAAGTCGGCCTCTACGAGCAGTACTTC. Translating it yields CASSEVGLYEQYF. This chain connects TRBV25-1 to TRBJ2-5, with D unclear. The DNA end is more similar to TRBJ2-7, so the J call may be wrong. CDR3 length: 13 residues. In germline, CDR1 is MGHDK, CDR2 SYGVNS.

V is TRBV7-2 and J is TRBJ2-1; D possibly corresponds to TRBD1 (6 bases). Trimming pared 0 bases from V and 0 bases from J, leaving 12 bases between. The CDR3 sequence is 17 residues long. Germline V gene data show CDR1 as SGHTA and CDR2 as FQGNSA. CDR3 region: CASSLAWARGSYNEQFF. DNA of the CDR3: TGTGCCAGCAGCTTAGCTTGGGCCAGGGGCTCCTACAATGAGCAGTTCTTC.

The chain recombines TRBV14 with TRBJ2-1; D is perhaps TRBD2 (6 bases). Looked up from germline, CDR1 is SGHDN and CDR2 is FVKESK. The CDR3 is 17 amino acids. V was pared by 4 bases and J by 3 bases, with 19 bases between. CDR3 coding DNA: TGTGCCAGCAGCCCCCGAGCGGTAGCGGTTTTCTACAATGAGCAGTTCTTC. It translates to CASSPRAVAVFYNEQFF.